A selection of T cell receptor beta chains follows, all from one sample in a study of shared clonotypes between healthy human individuals. Profiling relied on immunoSEQ multiplex PCR, and the TCRdb table lists in-frame clones only, not all of them. The data contain some 2,100,000 clones, approximately 94% of them seen just once; the ten biggest clones take up around 0.13%. The sequenced sample consisted of naive CD4+ T cells sorted from blood. The receptors shown here come from a man younger than 30 in good health. The CDR3 runs from the conserved cysteine through the conserved F or W. D genes are given only for firm matches. For some rows the clone size is stated as once, few or many, or as a class when expanded; others skip it.

d_call clone_size j_call v_call cdr3_nt cdr3_aa
NA NA TRBJ1-3 TRBV9 TGTGCCAGCAGCGTTAGCCTGGCACAGGCGAACTCTGGAAACACCATATATTTT CASSVSLAQANSGNTIYF
TRBD1 NA TRBJ2-7 TRBV6-6 TGTGCCAGCAGGCCCCCGGCAGGGGGTAAGTACGAGCAGTACTTC CASRPPAGGKYEQYF
NA NA TRBJ1-6 TRBV18 TGTGCCAGCTCACCGGCGGGGGCCCCTAATTCACCCCTCCACTTT CASSPAGAPNSPLHF
TRBD1 NA TRBJ1-2 TRBV6-5 TGTGCCAGCAGTCGGGGACAGCCCGCCGCGGGCTACACCTTC CASSRGQPAAGYTF
NA few TRBJ2-7 TRBV7-2 TGTGCCAGCAGCTACCGCGTTAGGGGAATCTACGAGCAGTACTTC CASSYRVRGIYEQYF
TRBD1 NA TRBJ1-4 TRBV29-1 TGCAGCGTTGAGGAACAGGGGGACCGATGGGGAAAACTGTTTTTT CSVEEQGDRWGKLFF
NA NA TRBJ2-2 TRBV6-6 TGTGCCAGCAGTTCTCCGACCGGGGAGCTGTTTTTT CASSSPTGELFF
NA NA TRBJ2-1 TRBV21-1 TGTGCCAGCAGCAAAGTACGTCTAGCGGGAAGGTGTGAGCAGTTCTTC CASSKVRLAGRCEQFF
NA NA TRBJ2-2 TRBV6-1 TGTGCCAGCAGTGGAAGGGTGACCGGGGAGCTGTTTTTT CASSGRVTGELFF
NA NA TRBJ2-2 TRBV18 TGTGCCAGCTCACCCCCAGGGATCGGGGAGCTGTTTTTT CASSPPGIGELFF
NA NA TRBJ2-1 TRBV9 TGTGCCAGCAGCTCCCAGACTAGCCAGGGGGAGCAGTTCTTC CASSSQTSQGEQFF
NA NA TRBJ2-2 TRBV9 TGTGCCAGCAGCGCAGCTGGGGGATACACCGGGGAGCTGTTTTTT CASSAAGGYTGELFF
NA NA TRBJ1-1 TRBV5-4 TGTGCCAGCAGCTTGCCAACAGAGCAAGCTTTCTTT CASSLPTEQAFF
TRBD1 NA TRBJ2-2 TRBV30 TGTGCCTGGAGTAGGGATGACAGGGTAACCGGGGAGCTGTTTTTT CAWSRDDRVTGELFF
TRBD2 once TRBJ2-1 TRBV29-1 TGCAGCGTTGAAACCAGCGGGAGGCGTAATGAGCAGTTCTTC CSVETSGRRNEQFF
NA few TRBJ1-5 TRBV30 TGTGCCTGGAGTCCAAGGGGCAATCAGCCCCAGCATTTT CAWSPRGNQPQHF
NA NA TRBJ1-1 TRBV5-1 TGCGCCAGCAGCTTCCAGGAGGGCACTGAAGCTTTCTTT CASSFQEGTEAFF
NA once TRBJ1-1 TRBV4-1 TGCGCCAGCAGCCAAGAATCCTCGGTGAACACTGAAGCTTTCTTT CASSQESSVNTEAFF
TRBD2 NA TRBJ2-1 TRBV15 TGTGCCACCAGCAGAGATTCGAGCGGGGGAAGCTCCTACAATGAGCAGTTCTTC CATSRDSSGGSSYNEQFF
NA NA TRBJ2-3 TRBV7-2 TGTGCCAGCAGCTTAGCGGGAGTTTTGGGCACAGATACGCAGTATTTT CASSLAGVLGTDTQYF
NA NA TRBJ1-3 TRBV7-2 TGTGCCAGCAGCTTAGCTTGGAGCTCTGGAAACACCATATATTTT CASSLAWSSGNTIYF
NA once TRBJ2-7 TRBV19 TGTGCCAGTAGTATAGGGAACGTCCAGGGCGAGCAGTACTTC CASSIGNVQGEQYF
TRBD1 NA TRBJ2-7 TRBV30 TGTGCCTGGAGTAGGACAGGGGGCTTTTACGAGCAGTACTTC CAWSRTGGFYEQYF
NA NA TRBJ2-3 TRBV5-1 TGCGCCAGCAGCTCCGGAGGGGCAGATACGCAGTATTTT CASSSGGADTQYF
NA NA TRBJ2-2 TRBV5-1 TGCGCCAGCAGCCCGGGGAGAGGAGACACCGGGGAGCTGTTTTTT CASSPGRGDTGELFF
TRBD2 NA TRBJ2-3 TRBV11-2 TGTGCCAGCAGCTTAAGGGTAGCGGGAGCCCCCCGGGGAGTAGGTACGCAGTATTTT CASSLRVAGAPRGVGTQYF
NA NA TRBJ1-4 TRBV14 TGTGCCAGCAGCAAAAGTGGGGTAGCGCTGTTTTTT CASSKSGVALFF
NA NA TRBJ1-1 TRBV19 TGTGCCAGTAGTATAGACAGGGACCGGAACACTGAAGCTTTCTTT CASSIDRDRNTEAFF
NA NA TRBJ1-1 TRBV6-6 TGTGCCAGCAGAGGCGGTGGGGGTTCTGAAGCTTTCTTT CASRGGGGSEAFF
NA once TRBJ2-1 TRBV5-1 TGCGCCAGCAGCACCTTAGCCGCGGCAGAGCAGTTCTTC CASSTLAAAEQFF
NA NA TRBJ1-2 TRBV28 TGTGCCAGCAGTTTACGGCCGAACGGTGGCTACACCTTC CASSLRPNGGYTF
TRBD1 NA TRBJ2-7 TRBV5-4 TGTGCCAGCAGCAGAACGACAGGGGGCAGGTACGAGCAGTACTTC CASSRTTGGRYEQYF
TRBD1 NA TRBJ2-3 TRBV7-3 TGTGCCAGCAGCTTAGGGACAGGGGGCGCAGATACGCAGTATTTT CASSLGTGGADTQYF
NA NA TRBJ1-1 TRBV18 TGTGCCAGCTCTCCGGACCTCCGCATGAACACTGAAGCTTTCTTT CASSPDLRMNTEAFF
NA NA TRBJ1-4 TRBV10-2 TGCGCCAGCAGTGACACGTCAACTAATGAAAAACTGTTTTTT CASSDTSTNEKLFF
NA NA TRBJ1-2 TRBV20-1 TGCAGTGCTAGCACCCCCTATGGCTACACCTTC CSASTPYGYTF
TRBD1 NA TRBJ1-4 TRBV7-2 TGTGCCAGCAGCCCACGGACAGGGCCTGCAACTAATGAAAAACTGTTTTTT CASSPRTGPATNEKLFF
TRBD1 NA TRBJ2-2 TRBV14 TGTGCCAGCAGTTTCCGGACAGGGTACCGGGCCGGGGAGCTGTTTTTT CASSFRTGYRAGELFF
NA NA TRBJ1-1 TRBV7-9 TGTGCCAGCAGCTATCAGGAGAACACTGAAGCTTTCTTT CASSYQENTEAFF
TRBD1 NA TRBJ1-4 TRBV25-1 TGTGCCAGCAGTGAACCAGGAGGGGGCGTAAGTGAAAAACTGTTTTTT CASSEPGGGVSEKLFF
NA NA TRBJ1-2 TRBV2 TGTGCCAGCAGTACCTCCGGGTTCTATGGCTACACCTTC CASSTSGFYGYTF
NA few TRBJ1-2 TRBV5-1 TGCGCCAGCAGCTTGGACAGTACTAACTATGGCTACACCTTC CASSLDSTNYGYTF
NA NA TRBJ2-7 TRBV5-6 TGTGCCAGCAGCTTGTCGGGAGTAAGCTACGAGCAGTACTTC CASSLSGVSYEQYF
NA few TRBJ2-2 TRBV29-1 TGCAGCGTTGTCCGGACCGGGGAGCTGTTTTTT CSVVRTGELFF
NA NA TRBJ1-5 TRBV28 TGTGCCAGCAGACCCGAGAATCAGCCCCAGCATTTT CASRPENQPQHF
NA NA TRBJ1-1 TRBV25-1 TGTGCCAGAGGTAGGGACACTGAAGCTTTCTTT CARGRDTEAFF
NA NA TRBJ2-7 TRBV5-1 TGCGCCAGCAGCACTCAGGCCGGGCTCTACGAGCAGTACTTC CASSTQAGLYEQYF
TRBD2 NA TRBJ2-2 TRBV5-1 TGCGCCAGCAGCTTGGGACTAGCGACCAACACCGGGGAGCTGTTTTTT CASSLGLATNTGELFF
NA NA TRBJ2-7 TRBV11-2 TGTGCCAGCAGTTCCGACCTGCTAAAGCAGTACTTC CASSSDLLKQYF
TRBD1 NA TRBJ2-7 TRBV28 TGTGCCAGCAGCTCGACCCGGACAGGGGGCCACTACGAGCAGTACTTC CASSSTRTGGHYEQYF
TRBD1 NA TRBJ2-2 TRBV5-1 TGCGCCAGCAGCTTGGTCCCGGGACAGGGTCACGGGGAGCTGTTTTTT CASSLVPGQGHGELFF
NA NA TRBJ1-2 TRBV6-1 TGTGCCAGCAGAGGGGCAGCTCGGAACTATGGCTACACCTTC CASRGAARNYGYTF
TRBD2 NA TRBJ2-5 TRBV6-5 TGTGCCAGTAGCGGGGGGACGGAGACCCAGTACTTC CASSGGTETQYF
TRBD1 NA TRBJ1-1 TRBV30 TGTGCCTGGAGGCGACAGGGGATATCTGAAGCTTTCTTT CAWRRQGISEAFF
NA NA TRBJ2-1 TRBV2 TGTGCCAGCAGTGGGGACCACCGACCCGACAATGAGCAGTTCTTC CASSGDHRPDNEQFF
TRBD1 once TRBJ1-1 TRBV27 TGTGCCAGCAGTTCCTCTCCGGGACAGCTATTGAACACTGAAGCTTTCTTT CASSSSPGQLLNTEAFF
NA NA TRBJ2-2 TRBV5-1 TGCGCCAGCAGCTTGGACGGCGTCAACACCGGGGAGCTGTTTTTT CASSLDGVNTGELFF
TRBD2 once TRBJ2-1 TRBV10-3 TGTGCCATCAGCAATCCGGGACTAGCGGGGAACTACAATGAGCAGTTCTTC CAISNPGLAGNYNEQFF
TRBD1 NA TRBJ2-2 TRBV27 TGTGCCAGCAGTTTAAGGACAGGGGGTCGCTCCGGGGAGCTGTTTTTT CASSLRTGGRSGELFF
NA NA TRBJ1-4 TRBV7-2 TGTGCCAGCAGCTTAGGGGGCCGCGGAGTCGGGGAAAAACTGTTTTTT CASSLGGRGVGEKLFF